This T cell receptor beta chain was obtained from a study of blood T cells in healthy people across ages. For the second PCR, which ran for 7 to 11 cycles, a sample-barcoded 5' primer and a J-beta primer mix were used. MiXCR, run by TCRdb on the 5' RACE reads, gives a single entry per CDR3 protein. This table has nearly 800,000 distinct CDR3 sequences, roughly 25% appearing once. These data also featured in a second study, about T cells of mothers and their children.

The clonotype originates from a boy younger than 18 in good health. The sample comprised blood.

The CDR3 spells CSARGPGYEQYF. The DNA of the CDR3 is TGCAGTGCTAGGGGGCCAGGCTACGAGCAGTACTTC. The chain couples TRBV20-1 to TRBJ2-7; the D gene is possibly TRBD1 (5 bases). The germline V gene encodes CDR1 DFQATT and CDR2 SNEGSKA (reference sequence). The V gene lost 3 bases and the J gene lost 3 bases, with 9 bases spanning the gap. This CDR3 is 12 amino acids long.